These T cell receptor beta chains were read from a single sample in a study of cytomegalovirus exposure and HLA in healthy donors. Profiling relied on immunoSEQ multiplex PCR, and the TCRdb table lists in-frame clones only, not all of them. The sample lists about 120,000 clones, 10% occurring once. The sequenced sample consisted of PBMCs. These receptors all come from a woman aged 18-29 years in good health and CMV-seropositive. Both conserved end residues are part of each CDR3. A D gene is named only where the DNA matches it firmly. Some rows have no size entry. The others give once, few or many, or a class for an expanded clone.

>-|TRBD1|14|TRBV5-5|TRBJ1-1
TGTGCCAGCAGCCACCGGGACAGATTAGCTGAAGCTTTCTTT
CASSHRDRLAEAFF
>-|-|13|TRBV5-4|TRBJ2-7
TGTGCCAGCAGCTTGACGGGGGCCTACGAGCAGTACTTC
CASSLTGAYEQYF
>few|-|16|TRBV18|TRBJ1-1
TGTGCCAGCTCACCACCGGAGGCACAGTTGAGGGCTGAAGCTTTCTTT
CASSPPEAQLRAEAFF
>-|TRBD2|17|TRBV18|TRBJ2-2
TGTGCCAGCTCACCAAAAAATAGCGGGATTGTCACCGGGGAGCTGTTTTTT
CASSPKNSGIVTGELFF
>few|-|12|TRBV29-1|TRBJ1-2
TGCAGCGCCTCACCAGGGGTGAGGGGCTACACCTTC
CSASPGVRGYTF
>few|TRBD1|14|TRBV4-2|TRBJ1-2
TGTGCCAGCAGCCACGGGGACAGAACAAATGGCTACACCTTC
CASSHGDRTNGYTF
>few|TRBD2|17|TRBV7-9|TRBJ2-1
TGTGCCAGCAGCCCGTATTCCGGGACTAGCGGAACCAATGAGCAGTTCTTC
CASSPYSGTSGTNEQFF
>-|-|14|TRBV2|TRBJ1-1
TGTGCCAGCAGTGGGCCCATCGGGGGTCCTGAAGCTTTCTTT
CASSGPIGGPEAFF
>-|-|12|TRBV6-1|TRBJ1-1
TGTGCCAGCAGTTTGTCGTACACTGAAGCTTTCTTT
CASSLSYTEAFF
>-|-|11|TRBV28|TRBJ2-7
TGTGCCAGCAGTTTAGCGGGGCCGCAGTACTTC
CASSLAGPQYF
>-|-|11|TRBV4-1|TRBJ2-7
TGCGCCAGCAGCCAAGATGGGCCGGTATTCTTC
CASSQDGPVFF
>few|-|15|TRBV4-1|TRBJ2-5
TGCGCCAGCAGCCGCCGTGGGGGCTGGGAAGAGACCCAGTACTTC
CASSRRGGWEETQYF
>few|TRBD2|17|TRBV27|TRBJ2-2
TGTGCCAGCAGTCCCCTCGGGGGGGGCCCAAACACCGGGGAGCTGTTTTTT
CASSPLGGGPNTGELFF
>few|-|14|TRBV27|TRBJ2-7
TGTGCCAGCAGCAAGTCGATCGGGAACTACGAGCAGTACTTC
CASSKSIGNYEQYF
>many|-|16|TRBV7-3|TRBJ2-1
TGTGCCAGCAGCTTAGGCTCGGGACTGGATAACAATGAGCAGTTCTTC
CASSLGSGLDNNEQFF
>few|TRBD1|16|TRBV18|TRBJ2-6
TGTGCCAGCTCACCACCGACAGGGTCGGGGGCCAACGTCCTGACTTTC
CASSPPTGSGANVLTF
>many|TRBD2|16|TRBV6-5|TRBJ2-1
TGTGCCAGCAGTTACTCGACTAGCGGGAGGGCCAATGAGCAGTTCTTC
CASSYSTSGRANEQFF
>-|TRBD2|14|TRBV5-4|TRBJ2-1
TGTGCCAGCAGCGGGGGACTAGCGACAGGTGAGCAGTTCTTC
CASSGGLATGEQFF
>few|-|13|TRBV5-1|TRBJ2-1
TGCGCCAGCAGCGTGGACGTTGTCAGTGAGCAGTTCTTC
CASSVDVVSEQFF
>few|TRBD1|17|TRBV4-1|TRBJ1-2
TGCGCCAGCAGCCAAGAGAGGCAGGGGGCCCCCCTCTATGGCTACACCTTC
CASSQERQGAPLYGYTF
>few|-|14|TRBV30|TRBJ1-2
TGTGCCTGGACCGCCTCTTACAGTAACTATGGCTACACCTTC
CAWTASYSNYGYTF
>few|-|13|TRBV2|TRBJ1-2
TGTGCCAGCAGGAATACAGGGACCTATGGCTACGCCTTC
CASRNTGTYGYAF
>few|-|14|TRBV12-5|TRBJ1-1
TGTGCTAGTGGTTTGCGACAGAGTAACACTGAAGCTTTCTTT
CASGLRQSNTEAFF
>-|-|13|TRBV7-2|TRBJ1-4
TGTGCCAGCCACTCGGAATTCGGGGAAAAACTGTTTTTT
CASHSEFGEKLFF
>few|-|14|TRBV7-3|TRBJ1-1
TGTGCCAGCAGCTCAGACCCTACAGGTACTGAAGCTTTCTTT
CASSSDPTGTEAFF
>few|-|12|TRBV5-1|TRBJ2-2
TGCGCCAGCAGCTTGGGTAGCGGGGAGCTGTTTTTT
CASSLGSGELFF
>few|TRBD1|12|TRBV19|TRBJ1-5
TGTGCCGGCGGGACAGGCAATCAGCCCCAGCATTTT
CAGGTGNQPQHF
>-|TRBD2|11|TRBV20-1|TRBJ2-1
TGCAGTGCAGAGACGGGACTACGGCAGTTCTTC
CSAETGLRQFF
>few|TRBD2|14|TRBV30|TRBJ2-7
TGTGCCTGGAGGGGAGGGGCGGCCTATCTCGAGCAGTACTTC
CAWRGGAAYLEQYF
>few|-|12|TRBV5-4|TRBJ1-1
TGTGCCAGCAGCTGGACGCAGGGTGAAGCTTTCTTT
CASSWTQGEAFF
>few|TRBD2|14|TRBV10-2|TRBJ2-7
TGCGCCAGCAGTGAGGGACTAGTCTCCTACGAGCAGTACTTC
CASSEGLVSYEQYF
>few|TRBD2|17|TRBV5-1|TRBJ2-2
TGCGCCAGCAGCTTGATGCTAAGCGGGAGTGACACCGGGGAGCTGTTTTTT
CASSLMLSGSDTGELFF
>-|TRBD1|14|TRBV5-1|TRBJ2-7
TGCGCCAGCAGCCAGCAGGGGGCGGTCGACGAGCAGTACTTC
CASSQQGAVDEQYF
>-|-|14|TRBV5-4|TRBJ2-7
TGTGCCAGCAGCTTGCTGGAGAGCTCCTACGAGCAGTACTTC
CASSLLESSYEQYF
>few|-|12|TRBV7-8|TRBJ2-7
TGTGCCAGCCGCGTTAGCATCGGCGAGCAGTACTTC
CASRVSIGEQYF
>few|-|14|TRBV15|TRBJ2-2
TGTGCCACCAGCAGTAATGCAGGGGCCGGGGAGCTGTTTTTT
CATSSNAGAGELFF
>-|-|11|TRBV6-5|TRBJ2-3
TGTGCCAGCAGCACAACAGATACGCAGTATTTT
CASSTTDTQYF
>-|-|14|TRBV11-2|TRBJ1-2
TGTGCCAGCAGCTTATTTTCTTTGGCGGGCGGCTACACCTTC
CASSLFSLAGGYTF
>-|-|12|TRBV30|TRBJ1-3
TGTGCCTACAGGGACTCTGGAAACACCATATATTTT
CAYRDSGNTIYF
>-|TRBD1|18|TRBV18|TRBJ1-1
TGTGCCAGCTCACCACCGCTGGGGACCGGGACAGGGGTCGCTGAAGCTTTCTTT
CASSPPLGTGTGVAEAFF
>-|-|13|TRBV6-5|TRBJ1-1
TGTGCCAGCAGCCCAGGGCAGAACACTGAAGCTTTCTTT
CASSPGQNTEAFF
>few|TRBD2|16|TRBV5-1|TRBJ2-1
TGCGCCAGCAGTGGGGTAGCGGGAGACGTCTACAATGAGCAGTTCTTC
CASSGVAGDVYNEQFF
>-|-|16|TRBV30|TRBJ2-2
TGTGCCTGGAGATCCGAGGGGGAGTCGTACACCGGGGAGCTGTTTTTT
CAWRSEGESYTGELFF
>once|-|12|TRBV9|TRBJ1-2
TGTGCCAGCAGCGTAGGGGGAGGGGGCTACACCTTC
CASSVGGGGYTF